This T cell receptor (beta chain) was retrieved from a study of T cell responses to AZD1222 COVID-19 vaccine. Profiling relied on immunoSEQ multiplex PCR, and the TCRdb table lists in-frame clones only, not all of them. The sample lists about 80,000 clones; 70% to 90% were seen once. A word on this clone: Its target is unknown.

Germline assignment: CDR1 LNHNV and CDR2 YYDKDF (reference sequence). Trimming left V 4 bases short and J 12 bases short, with 19 bases between. CDR3 length: 15 residues. The study, taken as a whole, reports: Nearly half of spike-specific TCRs reportedly target unmutated variant regions. Two AZD1222 doses significantly raised spike-specific TCR breadth and depth over controls. Sampling captured repertoires only after the peak T cell response.

This specimen consisted of peripheral blood, obtained 28 days after the second AZD1222 dose. This clonotype was obtained from an adult who received the AZD1222 COVID-19 vaccine. This chain links TRBV15 with TRBJ1-6; D possibly corresponds to TRBD1 (6 bases). The CDR3: CATSKQGGVSEPLHF. The CDR3 region has the DNA TGTGCCACCAGCAAACAGGGCGGGGTTTCGGAACCCCTCCACTTT.